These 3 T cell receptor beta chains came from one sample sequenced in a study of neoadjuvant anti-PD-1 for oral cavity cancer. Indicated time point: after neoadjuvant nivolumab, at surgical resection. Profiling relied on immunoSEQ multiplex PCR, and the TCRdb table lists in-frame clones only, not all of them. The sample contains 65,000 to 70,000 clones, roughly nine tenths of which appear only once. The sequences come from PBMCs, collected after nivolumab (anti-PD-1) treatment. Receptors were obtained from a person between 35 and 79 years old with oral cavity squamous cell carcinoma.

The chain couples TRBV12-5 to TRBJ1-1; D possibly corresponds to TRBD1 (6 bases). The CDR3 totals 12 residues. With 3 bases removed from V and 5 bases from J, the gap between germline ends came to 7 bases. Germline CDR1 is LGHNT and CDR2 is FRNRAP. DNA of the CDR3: TGTGCTAGTGGTTTAGGGGGGACTGAAGCTTTCTTT. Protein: CASGLGGTEAFF. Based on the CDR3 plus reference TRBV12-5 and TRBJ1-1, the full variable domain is DARVTQTPRHKVTEMGQEVTMRCQPILGHNTVFWYRQTMMQGLELLAYFRNRAPLDDSGMPKDRFSAEMPDATLATLKIQPSEPRDSAVYFCASGLGGTEAFFGQGTRLTVV.

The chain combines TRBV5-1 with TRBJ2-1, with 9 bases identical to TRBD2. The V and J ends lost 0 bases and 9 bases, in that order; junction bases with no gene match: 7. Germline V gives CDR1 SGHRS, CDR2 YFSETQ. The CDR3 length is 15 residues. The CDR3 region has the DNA TGCGCCAGCAGCTTGGGCAATAGCGGGAGCGGTGAGCAGTTCTTC. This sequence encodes CASSLGNSGSGEQFF.

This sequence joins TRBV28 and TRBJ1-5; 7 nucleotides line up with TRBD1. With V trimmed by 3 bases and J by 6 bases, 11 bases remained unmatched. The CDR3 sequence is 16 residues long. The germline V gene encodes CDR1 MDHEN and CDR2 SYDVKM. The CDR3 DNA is TGTGCCAGCAGTTTTTTGGATACAGGGGTGGTTCAGCCCCAGCATTTT. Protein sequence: CASSFLDTGVVQPQHF.